Detailed here is one TCR beta chain. This specimen belongs to a study of blood T cell repertoires in COVID-19. TCRdb's copy holds only in-frame clones and misses some; the assay was immunoSEQ multiplex PCR. The data show about 170,000 clones, approximately 80% seen once. This TCR derives from a woman of 80 years or more with COVID-19, enrolled during active disease. Sequenced: peripheral blood.

The CDR3 nucleotides are TGTGCCAGCAGCCAAGATATCGGGGGTCCCCGGGAGCAGTTCTTC. Translating gives CASSQDIGGPREQFF. The rearrangement joins TRBV3-1 (or the pseudogene TRBV3-2) to TRBJ2-1; a weak D match, TRBD2 (6 bases). Trimming left V 0 bases short and J 10 bases short, with 16 bases between. The CDR3 runs to 15 residues. Germline-derived CDR1 and CDR2 are LGHDT and YNNKEL (reference sequence).